Each of the 29 T cell receptor beta chains below was sequenced from the same sample in a study of vaccination effects on CD4 cells after COVID-19. Culture proceeded for nine to ten days, and CD4+ T cells were then isolated. Using immunoSEQ multiplex PCR, the repertoire was profiled, and TCRdb retains in-frame clones only, with some absent. The sample consists of 45,000 to 60,000 clones, approximately 80% of them appearing once. Antigens of these TCRs are unknown. Sequences were derived from CD4+ T cells from PBMCs cultured without peptide, sampled before COVID-19 vaccination. The receptor set was obtained from a human donor who had a prior SARS-CoV-2 infection.

The chain is built from TRBV18 and TRBJ2-1, with 7 bases lining up with TRBD1. Germline lookup yields CDR1 KGHSH and CDR2 LQKENI. V was pared by 5 bases and J by 10 bases, with 8 bases of the junction left unmatched. CDR3 length: 13 amino acids. CDR3 region: CASSARQGSEQFF. The CDR3 nucleotides read TGTGCCAGCTCAGCGCGACAGGGTTCGGAGCAGTTCTTC.

As for this clone: Other DNA sequences in this specimen translate into the identical CDR3. V is TRBV20-1 and J is TRBJ2-7; 8 bases are a match to TRBD1. The CDR3 consists of 14 residues. Germline V gene lookup returns CDR1 DFQATT and CDR2 SNEGSKA (reference sequence). Unmatched junction bases numbered 11, after V lost 3 bases and J lost 7 bases. In DNA, the CDR3 is TGCAGTGCTAGTCAGATCCAGGGGGCGCGGGAGCAGTACTTC. Protein product: CSASQIQGAREQYF.

The table lists this clone with a few counts. The chain carries TRBV7-3 and TRBJ1-2; D gene uncertain. Germline CDR1 SGHTA, CDR2 FQGTGA. V was pared by 5 bases and J by 4 bases, with 11 bases between. The CDR3 loop spans 13 amino acids. This chain's CDR3 is CASSVGHGYGYTF. CDR3 DNA sequence: TGTGCCAGCAGCGTCGGGCACGGCTATGGCTACACCTTC.

This clone was detected only a few times. The chain carries TRBV11-2 and TRBJ1-3; D unclear. V dropped 4 bases and J dropped 4 bases, with 14 bases sitting between them. The germline gives CDR1 SGHAT, CDR2 FQNNGV. The CDR3 loop spans 15 amino acids. The CDR3 protein is CASSYRSETGNTIYF. The CDR3 bases are TGTGCCAGCAGCTACCGTAGCGAAACCGGAAACACCATATATTTT. The full variable domain, with the rest looked up from reference TRBV11-2 and TRBJ1-3, is EAGVAQSPRYKIIEKRQSVAFWCNPISGHATLYWYQQILGQGPKLLIQFQNNGVVDDSQLPKDRFSAERLKGVDSTLKIQPAKLEDSAVYLCASSYRSETGNTIYFGEGSWLTVV.

The chain employs TRBV9 and TRBJ1-6, with D tentatively TRBD1 (5 bases). Germline CDR1 reads SGDLS; CDR2 reads YYNGEE. This CDR3 has 12 residues. V gave up 3 bases and J gave up 8 bases, with 6 bases separating them. The CDR3 DNA is TGTGCCAGCAGCGGGGACGATTCACCCCTCCACTTT. Protein product: CASSGDDSPLHF.

The chain carries TRBV7-3 and TRBJ2-2; D may be TRBD1 or TRBD2 (5 bases each). CDR3 length equals 14 residues. V gave up 5 bases and J gave up 7 bases, with 14 bases separating them. Germline loops: CDR1 SGHTA, CDR2 FQGTGA. CDR3: CASSLIGTDGELFF. The CDR3 nucleotides are TGTGCCAGCAGCCTCATAGGGACGGACGGGGAGCTGTTTTTT.

The rearrangement links TRBV19 to TRBJ2-3; 11 bases fit TRBD2. J lost 1 base, V lost 3 bases, and 0 bases had no gene match. The CDR3 extends over 15 amino acids. Germline-derived CDR1 and CDR2 are LNHDA and SQIVND (reference sequence). CDR3 sequence (DNA): TGTGCCAGTAGTATGGGACTAGCGGGCACAGATACGCAGTATTTT. Encoded protein: CASSMGLAGTDTQYF. Variable domain in full (rest from reference TRBV19 and TRBJ2-3): DGGITQSPKYLFRKEGQNVTLSCEQNLNHDAMYWYRQDPGQGLRLIYYSQIVNDFQKGDIAEGYSVSREKKESFPLTVTSAQKNPTAFYLCASSMGLAGTDTQYFGPGTRLTVL.

This clone was detected a few times. The chain is built from TRBV5-6 and TRBJ1-2; no firm D call. The V end lost 1 base, the J end lost 4 bases, and 14 bases lay between the germline ends. Germline V gives CDR1 SGHDT, CDR2 YYEEEE. The CDR3 consists of 15 residues. The CDR3 loop reads CASSLLEWASYGYTF. CDR3 sequence (DNA): TGTGCCAGCAGCTTGCTTGAGTGGGCCTCCTATGGCTACACCTTC. Combining the CDR3 with reference TRBV5-6 and TRBJ1-2 gives the whole variable domain DAGVTQSPTHLIKTRGQQVTLRCSPKSGHDTVSWYQQALGQGPQFIFQYYEEEERQRGNFPDRFSGHQFPNYSSELNVNALLLGDSALYLCASSLLEWASYGYTFGSGTRLTVV.

In its sample, this clone was seen a few times. J is TRBJ2-1 and V is TRBV19; TRBD2 matches at 13 bases. Looked up from germline, CDR1 is LNHDA and CDR2 is SQIVND (reference sequence). After removal of 1 base from V and 9 bases from J, the junction contained 3 bases not matched to a gene. The CDR3 is made up of 15 amino acids. The CDR3 DNA reads as TGTGCCAGTAGTATAGGGACTAGCGGGAGTAGTGAGCAGTTCTTC. This codes for CASSIGTSGSSEQFF.

The rearrangement links TRBV18 to TRBJ2-5; 9 bases fit TRBD1. With V trimmed by 3 bases and J by 2 bases, 4 bases remained unmatched. The germline V gene encodes CDR1 KGHSH and CDR2 LQKENI. This CDR3 region has 15 residues. The DNA of the CDR3 is TGTGCCAGCTCACCGACAGGGGGAGGTCAAGAGACCCAGTACTTC. This sequence encodes CASSPTGGGQETQYF.

This clone has more than one count but fewer than ten. The chain employs TRBV21-1 and TRBJ1-1; no check of the table's D call, TRBD1, against the DNA was made. TRBV21-1 is labeled a pseudogene. The CDR3 is made up of 17 amino acids. As DNA, the CDR3 is TGTGCCAGCGGAAAGGATCTCAGGGGGCAACCCGGGACTGAAGCTTTCTTT. As protein: CASGKDLRGQPGTEAFF.

This clone appeared a few times. The chain has TRBV7-9 and TRBJ2-1; 7 nucleotides line up with TRBD1. This CDR3 region has 14 residues. Germline V gene lookup returns CDR1 SEHNR and CDR2 FQNEAQ (reference sequence). J gave up 7 bases and V 5 bases, and 8 bases lay outside the gene matches. This chain's CDR3 is CASSARQGWNEQFF. Here the CDR3 DNA reads TGTGCCAGCAGCGCTAGACAGGGTTGGAATGAGCAGTTCTTC. The whole variable domain, remainder taken from reference TRBV7-9 and TRBJ2-1, is DTGVSQNPRHKITKRGQNVTFRCDPISEHNRLYWYRQTLGQGPEFLTYFQNEAQLEKSRLLSDRFSAERPKGSFSTLEIQRTEQGDSAMYLCASSARQGWNEQFFGPGTRLTVL.

The chain recombines TRBV5-1 with TRBJ1-1, with TRBD1 identical over 9 bases. After removal of 2 bases from V and 4 bases from J, the junction contained 3 bases not matched to a gene. The germline CDR1 and CDR2 sequences are SGHRS and YFSETQ. This CDR3 spans 14 amino acids. CDR3 residues: CASSLDRGSTEAFF. The CDR3 region has the DNA TGCGCCAGCAGCTTAGACAGGGGGTCCACTGAAGCTTTCTTT.

The rearrangement joins TRBV5-4 to TRBJ2-3; TRBD2 is a possible D gene (5 bases). The CDR3 has 15 residues. CDR1 is SGHNT, CDR2 YYREEE, per germline (reference sequence). The V end was cut by 0 bases, the J end by 9 bases, with 17 bases between. The CDR3 is CASSLESGLLGTQYF. The CDR3 DNA follows: TGTGCCAGCAGCTTGGAATCGGGGTTGTTAGGGACGCAGTATTTT.

The chain joins TRBV19 to TRBJ2-5; D is unresolved. The germline V gene encodes CDR1 LNHDA and CDR2 SQIVND (reference sequence). The CDR3 has 13 residues. The germline V and J ends were trimmed by 5 bases and 0 bases, with 7 bases remaining between them. The CDR3 sequence is CASSVTYQETQYF. Here the CDR3 DNA reads TGTGCCAGTAGTGTGACATACCAAGAGACCCAGTACTTC.

This clone has only a few counts. This chain connects TRBV11-1 to TRBJ1-2; possibly TRBD1 for D (5 bases). This CDR3 has 14 residues. V dropped 1 base and J dropped 4 bases, with 10 bases sitting between them. The germline V gene has CDR1 SGHAT and CDR2 FQDESV (reference sequence). CDR3 residues: CASSLGGDSYGYTF. The CDR3 DNA follows: TGTGCCAGCAGCTTAGGAGGGGATTCCTATGGCTACACCTTC. The full variable domain, its missing parts supplied by reference TRBV11-1 and TRBJ1-2, is EAEVAQSPRYKITEKSQAVAFWCDPISGHATLYWYRQILGQGPELLVQFQDESVVDDSQLPKDRFSAERLKGVDSTLKIQPAELGDSAMYLCASSLGGDSYGYTFGSGTRLTVV.

The V gene is TRBV4-3, the J gene TRBJ2-2; 10 bases align to TRBD1. V dropped 2 bases and J dropped 6; count of bases not matched to a gene: 6. The CDR3 has 16 residues. Germline CDR1 and CDR2: LGHNA and YSLEER. The CDR3 protein is CASSQRDRGRAGELFF. As DNA, the CDR3 is TGCGCCAGCAGCCAACGGGACAGGGGTCGGGCCGGGGAGCTGTTTTTT.

The CDR3 coding sequence is TGTGCCTACGGAAACTTCGAGCAGTACTTC. Translating gives CAYGNFEQYF. The chain employs TRBV30 and TRBJ2-7; no definite D call. Between the trimmed V and J ends, which lost 7 bases and 6 bases, there was a span of 10 bases. The CDR3 length is 10 residues. The germline gives CDR1 GTSNPN, CDR2 SVGIG (reference sequence).

The CDR3 DNA is TGTGCCAGTAGTCTAGCGGGGGGTCGCGGGGAGCTGTTTTTT. Protein: CASSLAGGRGELFF. This rearrangement joins TRBV19 to TRBJ2-2; 11 nucleotides agree with TRBD2. The germline V gene has CDR1 LNHDA and CDR2 SQIVND (reference sequence). The junction had 3 bases not matched to a gene; V was cut back by 5 bases and J by 7 bases. CDR3 length: 14 amino acids.

Concerning this clone itself: This specimen includes other DNA sequences encoding the same CDR3. The CDR3: CAWSGVGSQPQHF. The CDR3 region has the DNA TGTGCCTGGAGTGGGGTGGGGAGTCAGCCCCAGCATTTT. The chain couples TRBV30 to TRBJ1-5; D is ambiguous. V gave up 1 base and J gave up 6 bases, with 10 bases separating them. The V gene's germline CDR1 is GTSNPN and CDR2 SVGIG (reference sequence). The CDR3 spans 13 residues. Using reference TRBV30 and TRBJ1-5 for the parts outside the CDR3, the full variable domain is SQTIHQWPATLVQPVGSPLSLECTVEGTSNPNLYWYRQAAGRGLQLLFYSVGIGQISSEVPQNLSASRPQDRQFILSSKKLLLSDSGFYLCAWSGVGSQPQHFGDGTRLSIL.

This clone has only a few counts. The rearrangement joins TRBV15 to TRBJ2-1; no clear D. Germline V lookup: CDR1 LNHNV, CDR2 YYDKDF (reference sequence). CDR3 length equals 15 residues. Trimming stripped 3 bases from V and 3 bases from J, with 12 bases between. CDR3 DNA sequence: TGTGCCACCAGCAGCTCACCTAACGACTACAATGAGCAGTTCTTC. Protein product: CATSSSPNDYNEQFF.

This chain connects TRBV2 to TRBJ1-1, with D unresolved. Germline CDR1 reads SNHLY; CDR2 reads FYNNEI. The V end was cut by 4 bases, the J end by 4 bases, with 7 bases between. CDR3 length: 12 residues. This CDR3 is CASSAWGTEAFF. CDR3 nucleotides: TGTGCCAGCAGTGCGTGGGGCACTGAAGCTTTCTTT.

The genes are TRBV5-6 and TRBJ1-2, with D uncertain. Per germline, CDR1 SGHDT and CDR2 YYEEEE. V lost 0 bases and J lost 5, with 17 bases in between. CDR3 length: 16 residues. CDR3 sequence: CASSLALQISTYGYTF. The CDR3 bases are TGTGCCAGCAGCTTGGCCCTTCAGATTTCTACTTATGGCTACACCTTC.

The chain has TRBV10-3 and TRBJ2-3; TRBD1 matches at 7 bases. The germline V gene encodes CDR1 ENHRY and CDR2 SYGVKD. The trim removed 7 bases at V and 4 bases at J, leaving 11 bases unmatched. The CDR3 sequence is 15 residues long. This CDR3 is CAINPQGFEADTQYF. The CDR3 region has the DNA TGTGCCATCAACCCACAGGGGTTTGAGGCAGATACGCAGTATTTT.

The V call is TRBV7-8, the J call TRBJ2-7; 8 bases line up with TRBD1. Germline-derived CDR1 and CDR2 are SGHVS and FQNEAQ. After removal of 5 bases from V and 0 bases from J, the junction contained 9 bases not matched to a gene. The CDR3 runs 16 residues. The CDR3 nucleotides are TGTGCCAGCAGCCAGGGACAGGCCAGGAGCTCCTACGAGCAGTACTTC. It is translated as CASSQGQARSSYEQYF. The full variable domain, its missing parts supplied by reference TRBV7-8 and TRBJ2-7, is GAGVSQSPRYKVAKRGQDVALRCDPISGHVSLFWYQQALGQGPEFLTYFQNEAQLDKSGLPSDRFFAERPEGSVSTLKIQRTQQEDSAVYLCASSQGQARSSYEQYFGPGTRLTVT.

The sample holds one count of this clone. The V call is TRBV5-1, the J call TRBJ2-5; the match to TRBD1 covers 9 bases. The CDR3 contains 14 residues. Trimming cost V 3 bases and J 3 bases; bases outside gene matches: 3. CDR1 is SGHRS and CDR2 is YFSETQ in the germline V gene. The CDR3: CASSSGQGEETQYF. CDR3 nucleotide sequence: TGCGCCAGCAGCTCGGGACAGGGAGAAGAGACCCAGTACTTC.

The chain has TRBV7-2 and TRBJ2-5; 8 bases are shared with TRBD2. Trimming at V came to 6 bases and at J to 4 bases, leaving 7 bases not matched to a gene. The CDR3 contains 14 residues. Germline V CDR1 and CDR2: SGHTA, FQGNSA. The DNA for the CDR3 is TGTGCCAGCAGGAAGAGCAGCGGGAGAGAGACCCAGTACTTC. Translation: CASRKSSGRETQYF.

The chain has TRBV5-4 and TRBJ2-3; D assignment may be TRBD1 or TRBD2 (6 bases each). Trimming took 6 bases from V and 4 from J, leaving 18 bases between them. The CDR3 is 15 amino acids. CDR1 is SGHNT, CDR2 YYREEE, per germline (reference sequence). In DNA, the CDR3 is TGTGCCAGCACAAGACGGGGGCAGCGCGCAGATACGCAGTATTTT. As protein: CASTRRGQRADTQYF.

The sample holds a few counts of this clone. This chain links TRBV11-2 with TRBJ1-2; maybe TRBD1 (6 bases). This CDR3 contains 14 residues. CDR1 is SGHAT, CDR2 FQNNGV, per germline. The V end lost 3 bases, the J end lost 4 bases, and 12 bases lay between the germline ends. The CDR3 reads CASSFPGAGYGYTF. CDR3 sequence (DNA): TGTGCCAGCAGCTTCCCAGGGGCTGGCTATGGCTACACCTTC.